The clone carrying this T cell receptor beta chain was seen more than once but under ten times. The CDR3 spans 12 residues. The V gene lost 6 bases and the J gene lost 0 bases, with 6 bases spanning the gap. CDR1 is SGHTA, CDR2 FQGNSA, per germline. These data originate in a study of T-cell memory formation after mild COVID-19. In TCRdb, the 5' RACE reads were re-called with MiXCR into one record per CDR3 protein. This table has approximately 350,000 distinct CDR3 sequences, approximately 15% appearing once. The sample taken for sequencing was PBMCs or a T cell subset sorted from them (not recorded which). The TCR was taken from a man younger than 30 who had mild COVID-19 (a few samples of this study predate the infection). Cell type and time point are not known. J is TRBJ2-7 and V is TRBV7-2; D gene ambiguous. The CDR3 loop is CASSPPSYEQYF. DNA for the CDR3: TGTGCCAGCAGTCCCCCCTCCTACGAGCAGTACTTC.